The 25 T cell receptor beta chains reported below all come from one sample, sequenced in a study of blood T cell repertoires in COVID-19. Using immunoSEQ multiplex PCR, the repertoire was profiled, and TCRdb retains in-frame clones only, with some absent. Among 100,000 or so clones listed, more than 70% were seen once. Specimen: peripheral blood. The receptors stem from a woman older than 75 with acute or convalescent COVID-19.

This clone was observed a handful of times. V is TRBV5-1 and J is TRBJ1-4, with TRBD1 as a possible D gene (6 bases). Looked up from germline, CDR1 is SGHRS and CDR2 is YFSETQ. CDR3 length equals 16 residues. The V and J ends lost 0 bases and 4 bases respectively, with 13 bases between them. CDR3: CASSLVWRQDNEKLFF. The DNA of the CDR3 is TGCGCCAGCAGCTTGGTTTGGAGACAGGATAATGAAAAACTGTTTTTT.

The chain recombines TRBV2 with TRBJ1-4; unclear D gene. The germline gives CDR1 SNHLY, CDR2 FYNNEI. Trimming pared 3 bases from V and 11 bases from J, leaving 7 bases between. This CDR3 has 11 residues. The CDR3 reads CASSDVDKLFF. As DNA, the CDR3 is TGTGCCAGCAGTGACGTAGATAAACTGTTTTTT.

The table lists this clone with a few counts. This chain joins TRBV18 and TRBJ1-2; D uncertain. Germline CDR1 reads KGHSH; CDR2 reads LQKENI. The CDR3 has 13 residues. With 6 bases removed from V and 8 bases from J, the gap between germline ends came to 16 bases. The CDR3 sequence: CASSKPEGEGYTF. The CDR3 nucleotides are TGTGCCAGCTCGAAGCCCGAAGGAGAGGGCTACACCTTC.

The chain recombines TRBV4-3 with TRBJ2-3; D ambiguous. V was pared by 3 bases and J by 4 bases, with 11 bases between. There are 14 residues in the CDR3. Germline CDR1 reads LGHNA; CDR2 reads YSLEER. The chain's CDR3 is CASSHLRGPDTQYF. CDR3 bases: TGCGCCAGCAGCCACCTCCGCGGCCCAGATACGCAGTATTTT.

The chain couples TRBV28 to TRBJ1-6; maybe TRBD1 (6 bases). The germline gives CDR1 MDHEN, CDR2 SYDVKM. Trimming cost V 5 bases and J 7 bases, with 6 bases left between them. CDR3 length: 12 amino acids. In nucleotides, the CDR3 is TGTGCCAGCAGTACAGGGAATTCACCCCTCCACTTT. It yields the protein CASSTGNSPLHF.

This CDR3 reads CASTPRGQGNYGYTF. The CDR3 coding sequence is TGTGCCAGCACCCCGAGGGGACAGGGGAACTATGGCTACACCTTC. The chain joins TRBV6-2 or TRBV6-3 to TRBJ1-2; 10 positions match TRBD1. The CDR3 contains 15 residues. With V trimmed by 7 bases and J by 2 bases, 7 bases remained unmatched. Germline V CDR1 and CDR2: MNHEY, SVGEGT.

In this sample, this clone turned up a few times. The chain is built from TRBV6-6 and TRBJ1-1; 9 bases agree with TRBD1. The CDR3 totals 15 residues. With V trimmed by 6 bases and J by 4 bases, 9 bases remained unmatched. Germline V gene data show CDR1 as MNHNY and CDR2 as SVGAGI (reference sequence). The chain's CDR3 is CASRDPTGGGTEAFF. The CDR3 DNA reads as TGTGCCAGCAGGGACCCGACAGGGGGGGGCACTGAAGCTTTCTTT.

V and J are TRBV30 and TRBJ1-4; 8 nucleotides line up with TRBD1. The CDR3 sequence is 15 residues long. V was clipped by 1 base and J by 6 bases; unmatched bases: 7. Germline loops: CDR1 GTSNPN, CDR2 SVGIG (reference sequence). The CDR3 loop reads CAWSAMTGVDEKLFF. CDR3 nucleotides: TGTGCCTGGAGTGCGATGACAGGGGTAGATGAAAAACTGTTTTTT.

This rearrangement joins TRBV5-5 to TRBJ1-3, with 7 bases aligning to TRBD1. CDR3 length: 18 amino acids. The ends lost 0 bases at V and 1 base at J; junction bases unmatched: 10. Germline V lookup: CDR1 SGHKS, CDR2 YYEKEE (reference sequence). CDR3 sequence reads: CASSLGGQAVYSGNTIYF. The CDR3 nucleotides read TGTGCCAGCAGCTTGGGCGGACAGGCCGTCTATTCTGGAAACACCATATATTTT. The full variable domain, rest sourced from reference TRBV5-5 and TRBJ1-3, is DAGVTQSPTHLIKTRGQQVTLRCSPISGHKSVSWYQQVLGQGPQFIFQYYEKEERGRGNFPDRFSARQFPNYSSELNVNALLLGDSALYLCASSLGGQAVYSGNTIYFGEGSWLTVV.

The rearrangement joins TRBV4-3 to TRBJ1-4, with D maybe TRBD1 (6 bases). This CDR3 has 16 residues. V shed 1 base and J shed 2 bases, with 11 bases lying between them. Germline CDR1 is LGHNA and CDR2 is YSLEER. The CDR3 here is CASSQGQARTNEKLFF. As DNA, the CDR3 is TGCGCCAGCAGCCAAGGACAGGCCAGGACTAATGAAAAACTGTTTTTT.

As DNA, the CDR3 is TGTGCCAGCAGGCTAGATACAGGGGCGGGGTATGGCTACACCTTC. This encodes CASRLDTGAGYGYTF. The V and J genes are TRBV6-5 and TRBJ1-2; TRBD1 agrees at 7 bases. This CDR3 has 15 residues. Germline values: CDR1 MNHEY, CDR2 SVGAGI. V trimming: 6 bases; J trimming: 5 bases; junction bases outside the gene matches: 12.

V is TRBV5-1 and J is TRBJ1-2; 8 nucleotides align to TRBD1. The CDR3 length is 14 residues. V lost 2 bases to trimming and J lost 7 bases; unmatched junction nucleotides: 7. Germline V gene data show CDR1 as SGHRS and CDR2 as YFSETQ. The CDR3 bases are TGCGCCAGCAGCTTAGGACAGGGCACTAGTGGCTACACCTTC. Translated: CASSLGQGTSGYTF.

The J gene is TRBJ1-2, the V gene TRBV6-1, with D possibly TRBD1 on 6 matching bases. CDR3 length: 17 residues. V lost 0 bases and J lost 2, with 16 bases in between. Germline V CDR1 and CDR2: MNHNS, SASEGT. CDR3 protein: CASSEAYYGRGNYGYTF. The CDR3, as DNA: TGTGCCAGCAGTGAAGCTTATTATGGGAGGGGGAACTATGGCTACACCTTC.

This clone was recorded only once. The chain uses TRBV7-9 and TRBJ1-1, with D possibly TRBD1 on 5 matching bases. V lost 4 bases and J lost 3, with 21 bases in between. Germline CDR1 reads SEHNR; CDR2 reads FQNEAQ (reference sequence). This CDR3 spans 17 amino acids. The CDR3, as DNA: TGTGCCAGCAGCTCCTCTAAGGGAAGGGGATTGTACACTGAAGCTTTCTTT. Encoded protein: CASSSSKGRGLYTEAFF.

V and J are TRBV27 and TRBJ1-5; TRBD1 matches at 9 bases. This CDR3 region has 16 residues. Germline V gives CDR1 MNHEY, CDR2 SMNVEV (reference sequence). V was pared by 4 bases and J by 0 bases, with 4 bases of the junction left unmatched. The chain's CDR3 is CASSWTGAYSNQPQHF. The CDR3 DNA follows: TGTGCCAGCAGTTGGACAGGGGCTTATAGCAATCAGCCCCAGCATTTT.

In this sample, this clone turned up a few times. The V call is TRBV7-3, the J call TRBJ2-5, with TRBD1 matching 10 bases. The CDR3 sequence is 13 residues long. J lost 5 bases, V lost 5 bases, and 2 bases had no gene match. The germline CDR1 and CDR2 sequences are SGHTA and FQGTGA. In DNA form, the CDR3 reads TGTGCCAGCAGCACGGGACAGGGGGAGACCCAGTACTTC. Residues: CASSTGQGETQYF.

Concerning this clone itself: This sample also contains other DNA sequences that code for the same CDR3. The chain uses TRBV5-1 and TRBJ2-3; 7 bases are shared with TRBD2. CDR3 size: 15 residues. The V gene end was trimmed by 1 base and the J gene end by 3 bases; junction bases not matched to a gene: 5. From germline, CDR1 is SGHRS and CDR2 YFSETQ. The CDR3 DNA sequence: TGCGCCAGCAGCTTGTCGAGGGGAGGGACAGATACGCAGTATTTT. Its translation is CASSLSRGGTDTQYF. The variable domain in full, completed from reference TRBV5-1 and TRBJ2-3, reads KAGVTQTPRYLIKTRGQQVTLSCSPISGHRSVSWYQQTPGQGLQFLFEYFSETQRNKGNFPGRFSGRQFSNSRSEMNVSTLELGDSALYLCASSLSRGGTDTQYFGPGTRLTVL.

At least ten counts were recorded for this clone. The chain links TRBV30 to TRBJ2-1; tentative D call: TRBD1 (6 bases). V dropped 1 base and J dropped 9 bases, with 13 bases sitting between them. This CDR3 contains 13 residues. The germline V gene encodes CDR1 GTSNPN and CDR2 SVGIG (reference sequence). The CDR3 DNA is TGTGCCTGGAGTGCCCGGAAACAGGGTGAGCAGTTCTTC. Its translation: CAWSARKQGEQFF.

The chain is built from TRBV5-1 and TRBJ2-3, with a tentative D call TRBD2 (6 bases). CDR3 size: 13 residues. Germline values: CDR1 SGHRS, CDR2 YFSETQ. Trimming left V 2 bases short and J 4 bases short, with 8 bases between. Written as DNA, the CDR3 is TGCGCCAGCAGCTTTGCTAGCGCAGATACGCAGTATTTT. This codes for CASSFASADTQYF.

There are a few counts of this clone. Written as DNA, the CDR3 is TGCGCCAGCAGCCAAGATAGAAGGAGCGGCTACACCTTC. Translated, it gives CASSQDRRSGYTF. This sequence joins TRBV4-3 and TRBJ1-2; D gene ambiguous. Trimming pared 0 bases from V and 8 bases from J, leaving 10 bases between. The CDR3 is 13 residues long. Germline CDR1 reads LGHNA; CDR2 reads YSLEER.

DNA of the CDR3: TGTGCCTGGAGTGTGAGTCGTACGGGGGGCGGTGAGACCCAGTACTTC. Its protein is CAWSVSRTGGGETQYF. The chain combines TRBV30 with TRBJ2-5; D possibly corresponds to TRBD2 (7 bases). Trimming removed 0 bases at V and 5 bases at J, with 19 bases between. CDR1 and CDR2 from the germline V gene are GTSNPN and SVGIG (reference sequence). The CDR3 runs 16 residues.

CDR3 nucleotides: TGTGCCAGCAGCGTACTTACGACAGCAAACTATGGCTACACCTTC. Translated, it gives CASSVLTTANYGYTF. The V and J genes are TRBV7-2 and TRBJ1-2, with D possibly matching TRBD1 (5 bases). The CDR3 length is 15 residues. Germline CDR1 SGHTA, CDR2 FQGNSA. Trimming stripped 5 bases from V and 2 bases from J, with 15 bases between.

The V call is TRBV7-9, the J call TRBJ1-1; 7 bases are a match to TRBD1. The CDR3 loop spans 17 amino acids. The germline CDR1 and CDR2 sequences are SEHNR and FQNEAQ (reference sequence). V gave up 4 bases and J gave up 7 bases; unmatched junction bases: 18. In nucleotides, the CDR3 is TGTGCCAGCAGCTATATACCCTTGACAGGGATGTATAGTGAAGCTTTCTTT. Its translation: CASSYIPLTGMYSEAFF.

This sequence joins TRBV30 and TRBJ1-2; tentative D call: TRBD1 (5 bases). This CDR3 is 15 amino acids long. Germline values: CDR1 GTSNPN, CDR2 SVGIG (reference sequence). V dropped 3 bases and J dropped 6 bases, with 20 bases sitting between them. CDR3 sequence (DNA): TGTGCCTGGAGGGGTGGGGCCCTGGATGCAGATGGCTACACCTTC. Protein sequence: CAWRGGALDADGYTF.

This chain links TRBV2 with TRBJ1-6; D perhaps matches TRBD1 (6 bases). Germline V gene lookup returns CDR1 SNHLY and CDR2 FYNNEI. The CDR3 spans 16 residues. Trimming shortened V by 7 bases and J by 10 bases, and 23 bases separated the two germline ends. The chain's CDR3 is CASTELMGRGGSPLHF. As DNA, the CDR3 is TGTGCCAGCACCGAGCTGATGGGGAGGGGGGGATCACCCCTCCACTTT.